This passage covers 19 T cell receptor beta chains from one sample sequenced in a study. TCRdb itself ran the 5' RACE reads through MiXCR, one entry per CDR3 protein. The table records under 65,000 distinct CDR3 sequences, 25% to 30% of them present only once. Sequencing was done on a sample of tumor-infiltrating memory CD4+ T cells sorted from the breast tumor. The subset: memory CD4+ T cells, CD4+CD45RO+CD25-. The receptors shown here come from a female donor with breast cancer.

The genes are TRBV7-9 and TRBJ2-5; 7 bases map to TRBD1. Germline assignment: CDR1 SEHNR and CDR2 FQNEAQ (reference sequence). The V and J ends lost 5 bases and 2 bases, in that order; junction bases with no gene match: 8. The CDR3 covers 15 residues. In DNA, the CDR3 is TGTGCCAGCAGCCCGCGACAGGGACCACAAGAGACCCAGTACTTC. Amino acids: CASSPRQGPQETQYF.

This clonotype was counted only a few times. The chain uses TRBV28 and TRBJ1-2; TRBD1 might be the D (6 bases). V lost 7 bases, J lost 3 bases, and 12 bases lay in between. The CDR3 consists of 13 residues. From germline, CDR1 is MDHEN and CDR2 SYDVKM. The CDR3 nucleotides are TGTGCCAGCAATCCGACAGGATACTATGGCTACACCTTC. It specifies CASNPTGYYGYTF.

The V gene is TRBV19, the J gene TRBJ2-7, with D perhaps being TRBD1 or TRBD2 (5 bases each). The length of the CDR3 is 13 residues. V dropped 2 bases and J dropped 5 bases, with 10 bases sitting between them. CDR1 is LNHDA, CDR2 SQIVND, per germline (reference sequence). The CDR3: CASSITGQDEQYF. DNA for the CDR3: TGTGCCAGTAGTATAACGGGGCAAGACGAGCAGTACTTC.

This clonotype was recorded many times. The chain combines TRBV12-3 or TRBV12-4 with TRBJ2-1; possible D gene TRBD2, 6 bases. CDR3 length equals 14 residues. Trimming stripped 6 bases from V and 5 bases from J, with 14 bases between. CDR3 sequence (DNA): TGTGCCAGCAGCGACGGATTAGCGGACAATGAGCAGTTCTTC. It is translated as CASSDGLADNEQFF.

This clonotype was counted a few times. The chain is built from TRBV5-4 and TRBJ2-5, with 7 bases lining up with TRBD2. Unmatched junction bases numbered 1, after V lost 3 bases and J lost 2 bases. Germline CDR1 and CDR2: SGHNT and YYREEE (reference sequence). This CDR3 has 13 residues. CDR3 nucleotides: TGTGCCAGCAGCTGGGGGGGACAAGAGACCCAGTACTTC. Translated, it gives CASSWGGQETQYF.

CDR3 residues: CASSQILSRDEKLFF. The CDR3 nucleotides are TGCGCCAGCAGCCAAATATTAAGCAGGGATGAAAAACTGTTTTTT. The chain carries TRBV4-3 and TRBJ1-4; the D gene is possibly TRBD1 (5 bases). Between the trimmed V and J ends, which lost 2 bases and 6 bases, there was a span of 13 bases. Germline loops: CDR1 LGHNA, CDR2 YSLEER. This CDR3 comprises 15 residues.

This rearrangement joins TRBV20-1 to TRBJ2-7; D is uncertain. V was clipped by 3 bases and J by 7 bases, with 22 bases between them. Germline-derived CDR1 and CDR2 are DFQATT and SNEGSKA (reference sequence). CDR3 length equals 15 residues. The CDR3 DNA reads TGCAGTGCTAGTTTGCCAGGCGATCCTTCTGATGAGCAGTACTTC. Encoded protein: CSASLPGDPSDEQYF.

This clonotype appeared many times. The rearrangement joins TRBV7-2 to TRBJ2-3; unclear D gene. The germline gives CDR1 SGHTA, CDR2 FQGNSA. This CDR3 has 14 amino acids. The germline V and J ends were trimmed by 4 bases and 1 base, with 9 bases remaining between them. CDR3 DNA: TGTGCCAGCAGCTCGTACGATCGCACAGATACGCAGTATTTT. It codes for CASSSYDRTDTQYF. The variable domain in full, completed from reference TRBV7-2 and TRBJ2-3, reads GAGVSQSPSNKVTEKGKDVELRCDPISGHTALYWYRQSLGQGLEFLIYFQGNSAPDKSGLPSDRFSAERTGGSVSTLTIQRTQQEDSAVYLCASSSYDRTDTQYFGPGTRLTVL.

This clonotype was seen a handful of times. The chain links TRBV18 to TRBJ1-1; 9 bases map to TRBD1. This CDR3 region has 15 residues. V dropped 6 bases and J dropped 5; count of bases not matched to a gene: 10. Germline assignment: CDR1 KGHSH and CDR2 LQKENI. DNA of the CDR3: TGTGCCAGCTCTCAACAGGGGGCGTACAGTACTGAAGCTTTCTTT. This translates into CASSQQGAYSTEAFF.

The chain joins TRBV5-1 to TRBJ1-2; maybe TRBD1 (5 bases). Trimming took off 4 bases at V and 0 bases at J, with 7 bases between the two ends. The CDR3 covers 13 residues. The germline gives CDR1 SGHRS, CDR2 YFSETQ. For the CDR3, the DNA is TGCGCCAGCAGCAACAGGACTAACTATGGCTACACCTTC. It translates to CASSNRTNYGYTF.

CDR3 residues: CSARQRNQPQHF. CDR3 DNA: TGCAGTGCCCGACAGCGGAATCAGCCCCAGCATTTT. The rearrangement links TRBV20-1 to TRBJ1-5; D might be TRBD1 (5 bases). CDR1 DFQATT and CDR2 SNEGSKA come from the germline V gene (reference sequence). Trimming stripped 6 bases from V and 4 bases from J, with 10 bases between. The CDR3 loop spans 12 amino acids.

This sequence joins TRBV7-2 and TRBJ1-5; the match to TRBD1 covers 9 bases. CDR3 length: 16 amino acids. Germline lookup yields CDR1 SGHTA and CDR2 FQGNSA. With 6 bases clipped from V and 5 bases from J, the junction kept 11 bases outside the gene matches. CDR3 in amino acids: CASSRLGTGTYQPQHF. CDR3 bases: TGTGCCAGCAGTCGATTAGGGACAGGGACCTATCAGCCCCAGCATTTT.

A few counts support this clonotype. The chain combines TRBV7-9 with TRBJ2-2; D not certain. The CDR3 extends over 11 amino acids. Trimming took off 5 bases at V and 4 bases at J, with 2 bases between the two ends. CDR1 SEHNR and CDR2 FQNEAQ come from the germline V gene (reference sequence). The CDR3 loop is CASSRTGELFF. The CDR3 region has the DNA TGTGCCAGCAGCCGCACCGGGGAGCTGTTTTTT.

The chain couples TRBV12-3 or TRBV12-4 to TRBJ2-1, with TRBD2 matching over 7 bases. This CDR3 is 15 amino acids long. V shed 2 bases, J shed 5 bases, and the junction held 6 bases outside the gene matches. In DNA form, the CDR3 reads TGTGCCAGCAGTTTATACGGACTAGACCACAATGAGCAGTTCTTC. Amino acid sequence: CASSLYGLDHNEQFF.

The gene calls are TRBV7-2 and TRBJ1-1; D unresolved. The V gene's germline CDR1 is SGHTA and CDR2 FQGNSA. The CDR3 extends over 15 amino acids. Between the trimmed V and J ends, which lost 5 bases and 4 bases, there was a span of 17 bases. CDR3 DNA: TGTGCCAGCAGCAAGCGACCGGGCTGGGGCACTGAAGCTTTCTTT. Residues: CASSKRPGWGTEAFF.

The V and J genes are TRBV11-3 and TRBJ1-2; TRBD1 is a possible D gene (5 bases). The CDR3 is 12 residues long. The V gene lost 5 bases and the J gene lost 4 bases, with 8 bases spanning the gap. In germline, CDR1 is SGHNT, CDR2 YENEEA. The CDR3 region is CASSLDSYGYTF. The DNA of the CDR3 is TGTGCCAGCAGCCTCGACAGCTATGGCTACACCTTC.

J is TRBJ2-2 and V is TRBV5-1, with D possibly TRBD1 on 6 matching bases. Germline CDR1 reads SGHRS; CDR2 reads YFSETQ. V lost 0 bases and J lost 0, with 9 bases in between. The CDR3 loop spans 16 amino acids. CDR3 coding DNA: TGCGCCAGCAGCTTGGTTGGGGGCTCGAACACCGGGGAGCTGTTTTTT. This encodes CASSLVGGSNTGELFF.

CDR3: CASSPGQGTKETQYF. In DNA form, the CDR3 reads TGTGCCAGTAGTCCGGGACAGGGGACGAAGGAGACCCAGTACTTC. The J gene is TRBJ2-7, the V gene TRBV19; 10 nucleotides match TRBD1. The end of the DNA fits TRBJ2-5 better, so the J call may be wrong. Germline CDR1 is LNHDA and CDR2 is SQIVND (reference sequence). The CDR3 sequence is 15 residues long.

Of note for this clonotype: One junction end disagrees with the germline gene, perhaps due to a read error. The chain couples TRBV6-5 to TRBJ1-6; possibly TRBD1 for D (6 bases). Germline V gene data show CDR1 as MNHEY and CDR2 as SVGAGI. CDR3 size: 13 residues. CDR3 residues: CASKTGDNSPHHF. The CDR3 region has the DNA TGTGCCAGCAAGACAGGAGATAATTCACCCCACCACTTT.